This T cell receptor beta chain comes out of a study of blood T cell repertoires in COVID-19. Turning to the study itself: Samples taken during acute and convalescent COVID-19 were collected in the United States, Italy and Spain. The cDNA or gDNA used as material had been derived from T cells, B-cell-depleted T cells, or PBMCs.

This CDR3 comprises 16 residues. The germline CDR1 and CDR2 sequences are KGHDR and SFDVKD. The ends lost 2 bases at V and 5 bases at J; junction bases unmatched: 9. Per the original data handling: Amplification with reference gene primers provided the estimates of nucleated cell counts. Only in-frame clones appear in the TCRdb table, and some are missing; sequencing was by immunoSEQ multiplex PCR. V and J calls and clone size are those listed in that table; D and trimming were worked out from the DNA. The repertoire has under 200,000 clones, more than 60% of them found once; the top ten carry roughly 7.5%. There are a few counts of this clone.

The rearrangement links TRBV24-1 to TRBJ2-5; 8 nucleotides line up with TRBD1. This sequence was found in a man between 60 and 70 years old with acute or convalescent COVID-19. The sample comprised peripheral blood. CDR3 region: CATSDSTRTGMETQYF. The CDR3 DNA is TGTGCCACCAGTGATTCAACTCGGACAGGGATGGAGACCCAGTACTTC.